The rows below give T cell receptor beta chains drawn from one sample of a study of T cell repertoires in cytomegalovirus infection. Each CDR3 protein is one row after TCRdb ran MiXCR on the reads. The table lists about 310,000 distinct CDR3 sequences, 20% to 30% of them singletons. Which antigens these TCRs recognize remains unknown. This material consisted of cultured PBMCs, taken from culture after CMV antigen stimulation. Every receptor here comes from a human donor in good health (CMV status not recorded). Some clones in this sample may be carry-over from other donors' samples. The CDR3 runs from the conserved cysteine through the conserved F or W. The order of the fields is D gene, V gene, CDR3 protein. A D gene is named only where the DNA matches it firmly.

>-|TRBV25-1
CASSDSNVAREKWKTQYF
>TRBD2|TRBV19
CASSINTGFAAGAYEQFF
>TRBD1|TRBV24-1
CATSDAGGRETQYF
>TRBD1|TRBV28
CASNRQLGQGDEQYF
>-|TRBV7-2
CASQTTGELFF
>-|TRBV10-3
CAISDLTDTQYF
>TRBD2|TRBV5-1
CASSFKRESYNEQFF
>-|TRBV5-1
CASSFPGADTQYF
>-|TRBV10-3
CAIRELRAQDEQYF
>-|TRBV19
CASSIESAEAFF
>TRBD1|TRBV12-3/TRBV12-4
CASRPGTGAGNTIYF
>-|TRBV12-5
CASGLGGTRTDTQYF
>-|TRBV24-1
CATSSTQAQKTEAFF
>-|TRBV20-1
CSTGRGPLHF
>TRBD1|TRBV11-1
CASSSIVPGQGYYEQFF
>-|TRBV20-1
CSARRGTGELFF
>-|TRBV15
CATSVGGAYEQYF
>-|TRBV7-9
CASSRIISSDGDYEQYF
>-|TRBV12-3/TRBV12-4
CASNIGGPGIQYF